This T cell receptor (beta chain) appears in the sequencing data of a study of beta chain features in type 1 diabetes. The CDR3 consists of 16 residues. V was pared by 3 bases and J by 7 bases, with 10 bases of the junction left unmatched. Germline CDR1 reads SGHTA; CDR2 reads FQGNSA. This clone was detected a few times. Reverse transcription of all isolated RNA meant that expressed TCRB transcripts were sequenced. This table comes from immunoSEQ multiplex PCR, and its TCRdb copy is limited to in-frame clones, with some not included. The data contain some 300,000 clones, about 8.5% of them singletons.

The chain joins TRBV7-2 to TRBJ1-4; TRBD1 aligns across 8 bases. The sample comprised central memory CD4+ T cells from blood. The TCR comes from a woman younger than 35 in good health. In nucleotides, the CDR3 is TGTGCCAGCAGCTTCGATCAGGGGGCCTTGGGTGAAAAACTGTTTTTT. As protein: CASSFDQGALGEKLFF.